A selection of T cell receptor beta chains follows, all from one sample in a study of cytomegalovirus exposure and HLA in healthy donors. Clones were read by immunoSEQ multiplex PCR, and TCRdb kept only the in-frame ones, dropping some. The data hold 75,000 to 100,000 clones, with about 96% observed a single time. Sequenced: PBMCs. The receptors here all came from a young man in good health and CMV-seronegative. Both conserved end residues are part of each CDR3. D genes are given only for firm matches. Rows may omit the clone size; those that give it use once, few, many or a size class.

J gene	V gene	D gene	clone size	CDR3 DNA	CDR3 protein
TRBJ1-5	TRBV4-1	NA	NA	TGCGCCAGCAGCCAAGATTCGGTGACACCTTATAGCAATCAGCCCCAGCATTTT	CASSQDSVTPYSNQPQHF
TRBJ2-3	TRBV29-1	TRBD2	NA	TGCAGCGCAAAAAGGACTAGCGGGAAGACAGATACGCAGTATTTT	CSAKRTSGKTDTQYF
TRBJ1-5	TRBV20-1	NA	NA	TGCAGTGCTAGGGAACAGGCGTCCCAGCATTTT	CSAREQASQHF
TRBJ1-3	TRBV14	TRBD1	NA	TGTGCCAGCAGCCCCGGACAGGGTTACACCATATATTTT	CASSPGQGYTIYF
TRBJ1-1	TRBV6-1	TRBD1	NA	TGTGCCAGCCGGGACAGAACGTACACTGAAGCTTTCTTT	CASRDRTYTEAFF
TRBJ1-1	TRBV7-9	NA	once	TGTGCCAGCAGCTTAGGACAGGAGAACACTGAAGCTTTCTTT	CASSLGQENTEAFF
TRBJ1-2	TRBV27	NA	NA	TGTGCCAGCAGTTTACGAGAAGTACAGGGTTCGGGCGGCTACACCTTC	CASSLREVQGSGGYTF
TRBJ2-1	TRBV15	TRBD2	NA	TGTGCCACCAGCAGAGGACTAGCGGGCGGTGAGCAGTTCTTC	CATSRGLAGGEQFF
TRBJ1-1	TRBV10-3	TRBD1	NA	TGTGCCATCAGCGGGACAGGGGGTAACACTGAAGCTTTCTTT	CAISGTGGNTEAFF
TRBJ1-4	TRBV7-8	NA	NA	TGTGCCAGCAGCTTAGGGTTAGAGGCTCGCGGTGACACTAATGAAAAACTGTTTTTT	CASSLGLEARGDTNEKLFF
TRBJ1-1	TRBV7-9	TRBD1	NA	TGTGCCAGCAGCCAAAACAGGGGGCTTACTGAAGCTTTCTTT	CASSQNRGLTEAFF
TRBJ2-3	TRBV6-1	NA	NA	TGTGCCAGCAGTACAGACAGGATATCCACAGATACGCAGTATTTT	CASSTDRISTDTQYF
TRBJ2-5	TRBV2	TRBD2	NA	TGTGCCAGCAGTGACCGTAGGACGCGGGAGGGAGGACAAGAGACCCAGTACTTC	CASSDRRTREGGQETQYF
TRBJ1-1	TRBV28	TRBD1	NA	TGTGCCAGCAGTCTAGGACAGGGCGTCTCAGCTTTCTTT	CASSLGQGVSAFF
TRBJ2-7	TRBV29-1	NA	NA	TGCAGCGTTGGCCCTACCCCATACGAGCAGTACTTC	CSVGPTPYEQYF
TRBJ2-3	TRBV10-2	NA	NA	TGCGCCAGCAATCGGGGTAGCACAGATACGCAGTATTTT	CASNRGSTDTQYF
TRBJ1-2	TRBV28	TRBD1	NA	TGTGCCAGCAGTTTGGACAGGGTCAGGAGCTATGGCTACACCTTC	CASSLDRVRSYGYTF
TRBJ2-1	TRBV28	NA	NA	TGTGCCAGCAGTTTACCTGTCGGGAGTAGAAATGAGCAGTTCTTC	CASSLPVGSRNEQFF
TRBJ1-2	TRBV9	TRBD1	NA	TGTGCCAGCAGCAGCCGGGACAGCAAAGGGGGCTACACCTTC	CASSSRDSKGGYTF
TRBJ1-5	TRBV2	TRBD1	NA	TGTGCCAGCACCGGACAGGGACGCAATCAGCCCCAGCATTTT	CASTGQGRNQPQHF
TRBJ2-1	TRBV9	TRBD2	once	TGTGCCAGCACTGGGCTAGCGGGAGTCAATGAGCAGTTCTTC	CASTGLAGVNEQFF
TRBJ1-2	TRBV19	TRBD1	NA	TGTGCCAGTAGTGACAATGGACAGGACTATGGCTACACCTTC	CASSDNGQDYGYTF
TRBJ1-4	TRBV5-1	NA	NA	TGCGCCAGCAGCTTGGCGACAAATGAAAAACTGTTTTTT	CASSLATNEKLFF
TRBJ1-2	TRBV19	TRBD1	NA	TGTGCCAGTAGTACCGACCGGACAGGATCATATGGCTACACCTTC	CASSTDRTGSYGYTF
TRBJ1-3	TRBV6-1	NA	NA	TGTGCCAGCAGTGTCATGGAGGCCTCTGGAAACACCATATATTTT	CASSVMEASGNTIYF
TRBJ2-7	TRBV6-5	TRBD2	NA	TGTGCCAGCAGGCCCGGGACTACTCGGTACGAGCAGTACTTC	CASRPGTTRYEQYF
TRBJ1-3	TRBV28	NA	NA	TGTGCCAGCAGTTTAGGGGCCCAGCGTCCCTCTGGAAACACCATATATTTT	CASSLGAQRPSGNTIYF
TRBJ2-3	TRBV28	NA	NA	TGTGCCAGCAGTTTCGTGGGGCGGGGAGCAGATACGCAGTATTTT	CASSFVGRGADTQYF
TRBJ2-1	TRBV27	TRBD1	once	TGTGCCAGCAGTGACCCCCGGGACAGATACTCCTACAATGAGCAGTTCTTC	CASSDPRDRYSYNEQFF
TRBJ2-1	TRBV5-1	TRBD2	NA	TGCGCCAGCAGCCCTAGCGGTAACTCCTACAATGAGCAGTTCTTC	CASSPSGNSYNEQFF
TRBJ2-1	TRBV29-1	TRBD2	NA	TGCAGCGTCAAGCGGGAGAGCTCCTACAATGAGCAGTTCTTC	CSVKRESSYNEQFF
TRBJ2-3	TRBV7-6	NA	NA	TGTGCCAGCAGCCTAAACGGAGGTGTAGCGGATACGCAGTATTTT	CASSLNGGVADTQYF
TRBJ2-2	TRBV9	NA	NA	TGTGCCAGCAGCGTAGCCGTTACCGGGGAGCTGTTTTTT	CASSVAVTGELFF